These 5 T cell receptor beta chains were sequenced from one sample in a study of T cell responses to AZD1222 COVID-19 vaccine. Method: immunoSEQ multiplex PCR; TCRdb's copy keeps in-frame clones and lacks some. The table includes approximately 150,000 clones, 85% to 90% detected once. Sample: peripheral blood, taken 28 days after the second AZD1222 dose. All receptors come from an adult who received the AZD1222 COVID-19 vaccine.

The chain uses TRBV18 and TRBJ2-3; D ambiguous. V shed 4 bases and J shed 0 bases, with 2 bases lying between them. The CDR3 is made up of 12 amino acids. Germline lookup yields CDR1 KGHSH and CDR2 LQKENI. The CDR3 nucleotides are TGTGCCAGCTCACGGAGCACAGATACGCAGTATTTT. This sequence encodes CASSRSTDTQYF.

There are a few counts of this clone. This chain links TRBV5-4 with TRBJ2-7; D is perhaps TRBD1 (5 bases). Trimming shortened V by 4 bases and J by 5 bases, and 16 bases separated the two germline ends. This CDR3 is 14 amino acids long. The V gene's germline CDR1 is SGHNT and CDR2 YYREEE (reference sequence). CDR3 residues: CASSPQGRKDEQYV. CDR3 sequence (DNA): TGTGCCAGCAGCCCCCAGGGAAGGAAAGACGAGCAGTACGTC.

The gene calls are TRBV7-9 and TRBJ1-4; maybe TRBD1 (6 bases). In germline, CDR1 is SEHNR, CDR2 FQNEAQ (reference sequence). Trimming shortened V by 5 bases and J by 7 bases, and 17 bases separated the two germline ends. This CDR3 contains 15 residues. Written as DNA, the CDR3 is TGTGCCAGCAGCAACGACAGGCAACCGCTTGAAAAACTGTTTTTT. This encodes CASSNDRQPLEKLFF.

This clone showed up just a few times. The chain carries TRBV2 and TRBJ1-3; no clear D gene. This CDR3 comprises 13 residues. Germline V lookup: CDR1 SNHLY, CDR2 FYNNEI. V was pared by 6 bases and J by 1 base, with 7 bases between. CDR3 protein: CASRAESGNTIYF. The CDR3 DNA sequence: TGTGCCAGCAGGGCAGAGTCTGGAAACACCATATATTTT. Variable domain in full (rest from reference TRBV2 and TRBJ1-3): EPEVTQTPSHQVTQMGQEVILRCVPISNHLYFYWYRQILGQKVEFLVSFYNNEISEKSEIFDDQFSVERPDGSNFTLKIRSTKLEDSAMYFCASRAESGNTIYFGEGSWLTVV.

V usage is TRBV5-1 and J usage is TRBJ2-1; D is possibly TRBD1 or TRBD2 (5 bases each). CDR1 SGHRS and CDR2 YFSETQ come from the germline V gene. The V gene lost 2 bases and the J gene lost 4 bases, with 13 bases spanning the gap. The CDR3 has 15 residues. The chain's CDR3 is CASSFEAGAYNEQFF. The CDR3 bases are TGCGCCAGCAGCTTTGAGGCCGGGGCGTACAATGAGCAGTTCTTC.